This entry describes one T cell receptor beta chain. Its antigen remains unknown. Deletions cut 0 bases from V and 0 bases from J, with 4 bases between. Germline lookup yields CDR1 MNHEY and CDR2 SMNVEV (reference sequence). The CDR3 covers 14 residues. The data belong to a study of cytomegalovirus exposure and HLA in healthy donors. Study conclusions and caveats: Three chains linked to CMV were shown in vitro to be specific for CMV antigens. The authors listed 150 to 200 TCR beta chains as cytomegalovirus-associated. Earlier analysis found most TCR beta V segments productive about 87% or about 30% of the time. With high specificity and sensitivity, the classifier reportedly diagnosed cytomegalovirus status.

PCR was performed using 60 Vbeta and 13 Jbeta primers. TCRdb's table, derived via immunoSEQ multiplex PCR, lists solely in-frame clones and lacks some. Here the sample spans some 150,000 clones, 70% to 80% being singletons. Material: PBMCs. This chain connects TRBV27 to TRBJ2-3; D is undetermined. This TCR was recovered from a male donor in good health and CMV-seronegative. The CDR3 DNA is TGTGCCAGCAGTTTATCTCTTAGCACAGATACGCAGTATTTT. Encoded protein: CASSLSLSTDTQYF.